This TCR beta chain is from a study of vaccination effects on CD4 cells after COVID-19. This table comes from immunoSEQ multiplex PCR, and its TCRdb copy is limited to in-frame clones, with some not included. Of tens of thousands of clones listed, about 63% were seen once; the top ten hold 25% to 30%. This clone was seen more than once but under ten times. Its antigen is still unknown. Trimming cost V 7 bases and J 0 bases; bases outside gene matches: 4. In germline, CDR1 is MNHEY, CDR2 SVGAGI. This CDR3 spans 15 amino acids. Antigen-specific CD4+ T cells expanded by the ViraFEST assay with viral peptide pools were then sequenced. CD4+ T cell isolation took place after nine to eleven days of culture.

The gene calls are TRBV6-5 and TRBJ1-5; 9 bases align to TRBD1. This receptor was taken from a human donor who received a COVID-19 vaccine. The material sequenced was CD4+ T cells from PBMCs cultured with HCoV-229E spike peptides, taken before COVID-19 vaccination. The CDR3 region is CASKVDRGSNQPQHF. In nucleotides, the CDR3 is TGTGCCAGCAAGGTGGACAGGGGTAGCAATCAGCCCCAGCATTTT.